These 3 T cell receptor beta chains originate from one sample sequenced in a study of CD8+CD57+ T cells in acquired aplastic anemia. Genomic DNA constituted the template upon which TCR beta VDJ and CDR3 profiling was performed. Each CDR3 protein gets one entry after TCRdb re-called the reads with MiXCR. Of some 140,000 distinct CDR3 sequences listed, about 52% are singletons. CD8+CD57+ cell expansion had been shown by flow cytometry in patients chosen for sequencing. Sequenced sample: sorted CD4+, CD8+, or CD8+CD57+ T cells (not recorded which) from PBMCs. The receptors were gathered from a human donor with aplastic anemia.

Many counts were recorded for this clonotype. The V gene is TRBV7-9, the J gene TRBJ2-4; possible D gene TRBD2, 6 bases. CDR1 SEHNR and CDR2 FQNEAQ come from the germline V gene (reference sequence). The CDR3 runs 16 residues. With 2 bases removed from V and 1 base from J, the gap between germline ends came to 12 bases. In DNA form, the CDR3 reads TGTGCCAGCAGCTTACCGGACGGAGGGGCCAAAAACATTCAGTACTTC. It yields the protein CASSLPDGGAKNIQYF.

A word on this clonotype: This could be a read error, since a much larger clone is one nucleotide away. V is TRBV6-1 and J is TRBJ1-5; 7 bases align to TRBD1. Germline CDR1 reads MNHNS; CDR2 reads SASEGT. Trimming took 1 base from V and 9 from J; bases not matched to a gene: 6. The CDR3 totals 14 residues. CDR3 in amino acids: CASSEGGGGPPQHF. The CDR3 nucleotides read TGTGCCAGCAGTGAAGGAGGGGGCGGGCCGCCCCAGCATTTT.

V and J are TRBV2 and TRBJ1-2, with D unclear. V was shortened by 5 bases and J by 6 bases, with 19 bases between the two germline ends. The CDR3 runs 15 residues. The germline V gene has CDR1 SNHLY and CDR2 FYNNEI. This CDR3 is CASSPGMGSWDGYTF. In nucleotides, the CDR3 is TGTGCCAGCAGTCCCGGCATGGGTAGTTGGGATGGCTACACCTTC.